This TCR beta chain was documented in a study of T cell repertoires in cytomegalovirus infection. Study-level information: Public TCR beta signatures indicated both CMV infection and matching HLA type. Findings of the study overall: Dominating the ex vivo response were TCR beta clonotypes that were CMV-specific and HLA-C-restricted. CMV carriers with the relevant HLA were identified by cumulative public TCR beta family frequency.

TCRdb used MiXCR to reprocess the reads, holding one entry per CDR3 protein. This sample carries about 210,000 distinct CDR3 sequences, 5% to 8.5% of them seen once, and the ten largest clones take roughly 6.5%. This clonotype showed up many times. Its antigen is still unknown. Trimming removed 4 bases from V and 1 base from J, with 12 bases in between. The CDR3 spans 15 residues. Germline CDR1 reads KGHDR; CDR2 reads SFDVKD. The receptor was isolated from a human donor in good health (CMV status not recorded). Some clones in this sample may be carry-over from other donors' samples. Material for sequencing was PBMCs. The chain joins TRBV24-1 to TRBJ1-1; D ambiguous. The CDR3 reads CATSDTRTGNTEAFF. The CDR3 DNA reads TGTGCCACCAGTGACACCAGGACGGGGAACACTGAAGCTTTCTTT.